The 23 T cell receptor beta chains presented below share a single source sample, sequenced in a study of cytomegalovirus exposure and HLA in healthy donors (dated by TCRdb to about 2017). Receptor libraries were prepared by the immunoSEQ multiplex PCR assay. The multiplex PCR relied on a mix of 60 forward primers for TCR Vbeta segments and 13 reverse primers for TCR Jbeta segments. Sourced from immuneACCESS, this table was stored by TCRdb with only in-frame sequences that have V and J called. A share of the clones is absent; for the studies checked, an unresolved V gene accounts for under half, and the remainder has no known explanation. The sample contains 130,000 or so clones, roughly 79% of them found a single time. The biggest ten clones account for about 3% of the sample. Sequences were obtained from PBMCs. The receptors shown here come from a man aged 25 to 40 in good health and CMV-seronegative.

V and J are TRBV4-3 and TRBJ2-3; TRBD1 might be the D (6 bases). The V gene lost 0 bases and the J gene lost 4 bases, with 14 bases spanning the gap. CDR3 length equals 16 residues. The germline V gene has CDR1 LGHNA and CDR2 YSLEER. The CDR3 is CASSQDWGRYPDTQYF. CDR3 nucleotides: TGCGCCAGCAGCCAAGATTGGGGGCGCTACCCAGATACGCAGTATTTT.

The rearrangement joins TRBV28 to TRBJ2-5, with 7 bases matching TRBD1. The last part of the DNA fits TRBJ2-7 better; the J call may be wrong. The germline V gene encodes CDR1 MDHEN and CDR2 SYDVKM. This CDR3 spans 14 amino acids. CDR3 DNA sequence: TGTGCCAGCAGTTTCACAGGGGAAACCTACGAGCAGTACTTC. Its translation: CASSFTGETYEQYF.

This clone turned up a few times. Written as DNA, the CDR3 is TGTGCTAGTGGTTTGACAATGACTAGCACGGCCACAGATACGCAGTATTTT. It translates to CASGLTMTSTATDTQYF. The chain combines TRBV12-5 with TRBJ2-3; 7 bases are shared with TRBD2. The CDR3 is 17 residues long. Germline V gives CDR1 LGHNT, CDR2 FRNRAP. The trim removed 2 bases at V and 2 bases at J, leaving 10 bases unmatched. Full variable domain (remainder filled in from reference TRBV12-5 and TRBJ2-3): DARVTQTPRHKVTEMGQEVTMRCQPILGHNTVFWYRQTMMQGLELLAYFRNRAPLDDSGMPKDRFSAEMPDATLATLKIQPSEPRDSAVYFCASGLTMTSTATDTQYFGPGTRLTVL.

This chain connects TRBV5-1 to TRBJ2-7; TRBD2 matches at 10 bases. Germline CDR1 and CDR2: SGHRS and YFSETQ. The CDR3 totals 18 residues. J lost 3 bases, V lost 3 bases, and 15 bases had no gene match. The CDR3 region has the DNA TGCGCCAGCAGCTCCCTAGTTAGCGGGGGGTACGAGAGCTACGAGCAGTACTTC. Translation gives CASSSLVSGGYESYEQYF.

V usage is TRBV7-2 and J usage is TRBJ1-1; 8 bases agree with TRBD1. Germline-derived CDR1 and CDR2 are SGHTA and FQGNSA. The CDR3 is made up of 15 amino acids. The V gene end was trimmed by 5 bases and the J gene end by 6 bases; junction bases not matched to a gene: 11. CDR3 loop: CASSARQGRTSEAFF. CDR3 DNA sequence: TGTGCCAGCAGCGCGAGACAGGGGCGGACATCTGAAGCTTTCTTT.

In DNA, the CDR3 is TGCAGCGTTCTTGGGGGGGCAGTTACCTACGAGCAGTACTTC. Protein product: CSVLGGAVTYEQYF. The gene calls are TRBV29-1 and TRBJ2-7; possibly TRBD2 for D (7 bases). With 5 bases removed from V and 2 bases from J, the gap between germline ends came to 16 bases. The CDR3 length is 14 residues. CDR1 is SQVTM, CDR2 ANQGSEA, per germline.

Notes on this clone: Relative to the germline gene, one junction end is altered; a read error may explain this. The genes are TRBV7-2 and TRBJ1-2; possibly TRBD1 for D (5 bases). Germline CDR1 and CDR2: SGHTA and FQGNSA. This CDR3 is 16 amino acids long. The CDR3 here is CASSSPLGQGGYRYTF. The DNA of the CDR3 is TGTGCCAGCAGCTCCCCCTTAGGGCAGGGAGGCTATCGCTACACCTTC. The full variable domain, with the rest looked up from reference TRBV7-2 and TRBJ1-2, is GAGVSQSPSNKVTEKGKDVELRCDPISGHTALYWYRQSLGQGLEFLIYFQGNSAPDKSGLPSDRFSAERTGGSVSTLTIQRTQQEDSAVYLCASSSPLGQGGYRYTFGSGTRLTVV.

CDR3 amino acids: CASSLRSNQYF. The DNA for the CDR3 is TGTGCCAGCAGTCTTCGGTCGAACCAGTACTTC. The genes are TRBV6-5 and TRBJ2-5; D is unresolved. V gave up 5 bases and J gave up 10 bases, with 11 bases separating them. This CDR3 has 11 amino acids. CDR1 MNHEY and CDR2 SVGAGI come from the germline V gene.

This sequence joins TRBV5-1 and TRBJ1-1, with 10 bases lining up with TRBD1. From germline, CDR1 is SGHRS and CDR2 YFSETQ. This CDR3 has 15 amino acids. Unmatched junction bases numbered 4, after V lost 4 bases and J lost 1 base. CDR3 loop: CASSPGTGANTEAFF. The CDR3, as DNA: TGCGCCAGCAGCCCCGGGACAGGGGCGAACACTGAAGCTTTCTTT.

CDR3 DNA sequence: TGTGCCAGCTCATCAGGCCTCCAAGAGACCCAGTACTTC. Translation: CASSSGLQETQYF. The V gene is TRBV18, the J gene TRBJ2-5; no reliable D call. V was shortened by 5 bases and J by 1 base, with 8 bases between the two germline ends. CDR3 length: 13 residues. Per germline, CDR1 KGHSH and CDR2 LQKENI.

This clone came up once. The chain carries TRBV28 and TRBJ2-7; 8 positions agree with TRBD1. V lost 5 bases and J lost 6; bases outside the gene matches: 12. The V gene's germline CDR1 is MDHEN and CDR2 SYDVKM. The CDR3 is 15 amino acids. The CDR3 here is CASSPMDRALSEQYV. As DNA, the CDR3 is TGTGCCAGCAGTCCCATGGACAGGGCCCTCAGCGAGCAGTACGTC.

The chain combines TRBV9 with TRBJ1-1, with no clear D. Per germline, CDR1 SGDLS and CDR2 YYNGEE. The V end was cut by 0 bases, the J end by 5 bases, with 8 bases between. The CDR3 length is 13 residues. The DNA for the CDR3 is TGTGCCAGCAGCGTAGGTGTGGCTACTGAAGCTTTCTTT. Protein: CASSVGVATEAFF.

This clone has just a few counts. The gene calls are TRBV6-1 and TRBJ1-1; D not certain. CDR3 length: 13 amino acids. Trimming removed 7 bases at V and 3 bases at J, with 12 bases between. Per the germline V gene, CDR1 is MNHNS and CDR2 is SASEGT. The chain's CDR3 is CASTVREDTEAFF. The CDR3 bases are TGTGCCAGCACTGTTCGGGAGGACACTGAAGCTTTCTTT.

The chain has TRBV9 and TRBJ2-7; 7 nucleotides agree with TRBD2. This CDR3 spans 16 amino acids. V lost 4 bases and J lost 1; bases outside the gene matches: 11. Germline CDR1 reads SGDLS; CDR2 reads YYNGEE. CDR3 protein: CASSPEPGGGSYEQYF. CDR3 coding DNA: TGTGCCAGCAGCCCGGAGCCGGGCGGGGGTTCCTACGAGCAGTACTTC.

The chain recombines TRBV5-1 with TRBJ1-1, with 11 bases aligning to TRBD1. J gave up 9 bases and V 5 bases, and 6 bases lay outside the gene matches. Per germline, CDR1 SGHRS and CDR2 YFSETQ. The CDR3 is 13 amino acids. CDR3 in amino acids: CASSLGQGAKAFF. The CDR3 DNA reads as TGCGCCAGCAGTCTAGGACAGGGGGCTAAAGCTTTCTTT. Full variable domain (rest looked up from reference TRBV5-1 and TRBJ1-1): KAGVTQTPRYLIKTRGQQVTLSCSPISGHRSVSWYQQTPGQGLQFLFEYFSETQRNKGNFPGRFSGRQFSNSRSEMNVSTLELGDSALYLCASSLGQGAKAFFGQGTRLTVV.

In DNA, the CDR3 is TGCGCCAGCAGCTTCAGGGATCCGAACACCGGGGAGCTGTTTTTT. This sequence encodes CASSFRDPNTGELFF. The J gene is TRBJ2-2, the V gene TRBV5-1; D might be TRBD1 (5 bases). Germline assignment: CDR1 SGHRS and CDR2 YFSETQ. V was trimmed by 2 bases and J by 0 bases, leaving 8 bases between them. The CDR3 extends over 15 amino acids. Full variable domain (remainder filled in from reference TRBV5-1 and TRBJ2-2): KAGVTQTPRYLIKTRGQQVTLSCSPISGHRSVSWYQQTPGQGLQFLFEYFSETQRNKGNFPGRFSGRQFSNSRSEMNVSTLELGDSALYLCASSFRDPNTGELFFGEGSRLTVL.

The chain carries TRBV19 and TRBJ1-1; D is perhaps TRBD1 (6 bases). CDR1 and CDR2 (germline): LNHDA, SQIVND (reference sequence). Trimming removed 6 bases at V and 3 bases at J, with 17 bases between. The CDR3 runs to 15 residues. Here the CDR3 reads CASRNKQGPYTEAFF. The DNA of the CDR3 is TGTGCCAGTAGAAACAAACAGGGTCCGTACACTGAAGCTTTCTTT. The full variable domain, with the rest looked up from reference TRBV19 and TRBJ1-1, is DGGITQSPKYLFRKEGQNVTLSCEQNLNHDAMYWYRQDPGQGLRLIYYSQIVNDFQKGDIAEGYSVSREKKESFPLTVTSAQKNPTAFYLCASRNKQGPYTEAFFGQGTRLTVV.

J is TRBJ2-5 and V is TRBV2, with 7 bases identical to TRBD1. V shed 6 bases and J 4 bases; nucleotides not matched to a gene: 8. The germline gives CDR1 SNHLY, CDR2 FYNNEI. The CDR3 has 14 residues. The CDR3 is CASRLGQSVETQYF. Written as DNA, the CDR3 is TGTGCCAGCAGGCTGGGACAGAGTGTAGAGACCCAGTACTTC.

The chain joins TRBV7-9 to TRBJ2-7; TRBD1 agrees at 9 bases. Germline V gene sequence: CDR1 SEHNR, CDR2 FQNEAQ (reference sequence). V trimming: 5 bases; J trimming: 3 bases; junction bases outside the gene matches: 2. The CDR3 spans 13 residues. The CDR3 here is CASSPTGGYEQYF. The CDR3 DNA reads as TGTGCCAGCAGCCCGACAGGGGGCTACGAGCAGTACTTC. Together with reference TRBV7-9 and TRBJ2-7, the CDR3 gives the full variable domain: DTGVSQNPRHKITKRGQNVTFRCDPISEHNRLYWYRQTLGQGPEFLTYFQNEAQLEKSRLLSDRFSAERPKGSFSTLEIQRTEQGDSAMYLCASSPTGGYEQYFGPGTRLTVT.

The chain combines TRBV29-1 with TRBJ1-1, with D possibly being TRBD1 (6 bases). V shed 2 bases and J shed 2 bases, with 12 bases lying between them. This CDR3 contains 14 residues. CDR1 is SQVTM and CDR2 is ANQGSEA in the germline V gene. CDR3 nucleotide sequence: TGCAGCGTTGAACCCATACAGGGTAACACTGAAGCTTTCTTT. It yields the protein CSVEPIQGNTEAFF.

J is TRBJ2-7 and V is TRBV25-1; maybe TRBD2 (5 bases). The CDR3 has 12 amino acids. CDR1 MGHDK and CDR2 SYGVNS come from the germline V gene. Trimming removed 6 bases from V and 5 bases from J, with 11 bases in between. Here the CDR3 reads CASRDGVNEQYF. The CDR3 DNA follows: TGTGCCAGCAGAGACGGGGTGAACGAGCAGTACTTC.

The chain employs TRBV6-5 and TRBJ2-2; weak D call: TRBD1 (5 bases). The germline V gene has CDR1 MNHEY and CDR2 SVGAGI. This CDR3 is 12 amino acids long. V was trimmed by 4 bases and J by 6 bases, leaving 6 bases between them. The CDR3 loop is CASSFRAGELFF. The CDR3 region has the DNA TGTGCCAGCAGTTTCAGGGCCGGGGAGCTGTTTTTT.

This rearrangement joins TRBV4-3 to TRBJ2-2; D may be TRBD2 (7 bases). Germline lookup yields CDR1 LGHNA and CDR2 YSLEER. This CDR3 spans 16 amino acids. V dropped 0 bases and J dropped 6 bases, with 14 bases sitting between them. CDR3 protein: CASSQDRGARAGELFF. The CDR3 DNA is TGCGCCAGCAGCCAAGATCGGGGGGCGAGGGCCGGGGAGCTGTTTTTT.